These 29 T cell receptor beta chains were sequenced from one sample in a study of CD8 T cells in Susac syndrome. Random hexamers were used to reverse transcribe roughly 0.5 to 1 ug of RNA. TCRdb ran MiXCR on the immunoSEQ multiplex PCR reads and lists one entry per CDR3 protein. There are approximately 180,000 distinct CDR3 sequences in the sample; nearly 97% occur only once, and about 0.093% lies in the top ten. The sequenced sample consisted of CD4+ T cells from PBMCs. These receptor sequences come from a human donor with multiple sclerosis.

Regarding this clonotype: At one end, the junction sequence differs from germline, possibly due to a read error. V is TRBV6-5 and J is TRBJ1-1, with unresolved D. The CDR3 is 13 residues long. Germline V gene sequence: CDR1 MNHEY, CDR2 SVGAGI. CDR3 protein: CASSGRMNTEAFF. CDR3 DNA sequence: TGTGCCAGCAGCGGACGGATGAATACTGAAGCTTTCTTT.

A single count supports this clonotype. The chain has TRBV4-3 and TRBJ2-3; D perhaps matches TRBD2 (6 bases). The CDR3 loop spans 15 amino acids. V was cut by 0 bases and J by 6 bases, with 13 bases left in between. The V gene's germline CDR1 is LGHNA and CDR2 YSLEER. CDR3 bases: TGCGCCAGCAGCCAAGAACGGGAGCAGGGCGATACGCAGTATTTT. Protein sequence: CASSQEREQGDTQYF.

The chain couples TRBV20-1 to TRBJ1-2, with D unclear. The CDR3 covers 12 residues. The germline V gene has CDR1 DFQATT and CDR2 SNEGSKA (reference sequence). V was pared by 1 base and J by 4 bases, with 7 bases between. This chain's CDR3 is CSARGVGYGYTF. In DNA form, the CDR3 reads TGCAGTGCTAGAGGGGTTGGCTATGGCTACACCTTC.

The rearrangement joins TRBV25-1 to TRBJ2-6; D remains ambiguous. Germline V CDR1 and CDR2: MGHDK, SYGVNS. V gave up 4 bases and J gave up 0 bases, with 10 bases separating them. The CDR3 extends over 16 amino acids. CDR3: CASSGLGTSGANVLTF. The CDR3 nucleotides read TGTGCCAGCAGTGGATTAGGCACCTCTGGGGCCAACGTCCTGACTTTC.

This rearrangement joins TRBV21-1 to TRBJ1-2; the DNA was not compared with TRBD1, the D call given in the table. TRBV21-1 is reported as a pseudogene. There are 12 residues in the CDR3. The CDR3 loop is CASSKGPRGDTF. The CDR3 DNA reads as TGTGCCAGCAGCAAAGGGCCCAGGGGGGACACCTTC.

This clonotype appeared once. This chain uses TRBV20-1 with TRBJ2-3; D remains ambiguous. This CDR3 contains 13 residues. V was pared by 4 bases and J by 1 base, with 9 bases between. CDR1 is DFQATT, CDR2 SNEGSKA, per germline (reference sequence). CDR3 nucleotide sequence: TGCAGTGCTAATCCCTGGGGCACAGATACGCAGTATTTT. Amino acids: CSANPWGTDTQYF.

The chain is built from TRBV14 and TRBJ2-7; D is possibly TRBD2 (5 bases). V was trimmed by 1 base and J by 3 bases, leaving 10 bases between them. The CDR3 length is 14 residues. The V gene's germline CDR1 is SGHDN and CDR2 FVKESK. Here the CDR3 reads CASSQVGDRYEQYF. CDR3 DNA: TGTGCCAGCAGCCAAGTCGGGGATCGCTACGAGCAGTACTTC.

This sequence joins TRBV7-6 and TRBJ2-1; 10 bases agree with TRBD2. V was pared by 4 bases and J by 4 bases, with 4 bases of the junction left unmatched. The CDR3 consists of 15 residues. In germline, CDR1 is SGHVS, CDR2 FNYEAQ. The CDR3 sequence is CASSSELAGYNEQFF. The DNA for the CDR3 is TGTGCCAGCAGCTCCGAACTAGCGGGGTACAATGAGCAGTTCTTC.

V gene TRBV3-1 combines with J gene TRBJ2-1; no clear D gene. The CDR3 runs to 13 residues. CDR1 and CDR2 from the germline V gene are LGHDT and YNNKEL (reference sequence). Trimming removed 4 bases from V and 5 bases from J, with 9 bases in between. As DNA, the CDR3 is TGTGCCAGCAGCCCCAGTTGGGACAATGAGCAGTTCTTC. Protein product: CASSPSWDNEQFF.

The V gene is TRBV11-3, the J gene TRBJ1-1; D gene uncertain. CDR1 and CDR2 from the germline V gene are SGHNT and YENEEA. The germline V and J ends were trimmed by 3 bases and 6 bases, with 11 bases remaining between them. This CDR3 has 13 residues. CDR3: CASSFEGSSEAFF. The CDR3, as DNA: TGTGCCAGCAGCTTCGAGGGATCCTCTGAAGCTTTCTTT.

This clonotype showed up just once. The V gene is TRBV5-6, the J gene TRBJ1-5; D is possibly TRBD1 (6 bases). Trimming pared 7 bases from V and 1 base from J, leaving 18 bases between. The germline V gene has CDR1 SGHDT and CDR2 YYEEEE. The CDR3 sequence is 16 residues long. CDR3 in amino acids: CASERGGGRSNQPQHF. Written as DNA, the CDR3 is TGTGCCAGCGAGAGAGGGGGGGGCCGGAGCAATCAGCCCCAGCATTTT.

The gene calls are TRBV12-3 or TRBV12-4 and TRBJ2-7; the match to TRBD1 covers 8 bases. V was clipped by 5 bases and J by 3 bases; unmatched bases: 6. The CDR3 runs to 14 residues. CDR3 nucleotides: TGTGCCAGCAGTGCTACAGGGGGATTCTACGAGCAGTACTTC. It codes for CASSATGGFYEQYF.

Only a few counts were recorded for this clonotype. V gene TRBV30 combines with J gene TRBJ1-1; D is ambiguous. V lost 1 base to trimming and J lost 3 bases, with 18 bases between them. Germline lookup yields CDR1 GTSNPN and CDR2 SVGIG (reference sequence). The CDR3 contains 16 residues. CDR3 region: CAWSAFSLDGDTEAFF. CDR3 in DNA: TGTGCCTGGAGTGCATTCTCATTGGACGGAGACACTGAAGCTTTCTTT.

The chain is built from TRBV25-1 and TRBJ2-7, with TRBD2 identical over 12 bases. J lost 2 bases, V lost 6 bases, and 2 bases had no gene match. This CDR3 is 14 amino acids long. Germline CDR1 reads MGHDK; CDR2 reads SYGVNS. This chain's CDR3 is CASRASGGAYEQYF. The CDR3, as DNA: TGTGCCAGCAGGGCTAGCGGGGGGGCCTACGAGCAGTACTTC.

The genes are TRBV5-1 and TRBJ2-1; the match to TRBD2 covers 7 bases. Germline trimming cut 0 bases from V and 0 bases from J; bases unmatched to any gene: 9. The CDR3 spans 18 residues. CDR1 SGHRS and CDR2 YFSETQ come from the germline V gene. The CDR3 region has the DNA TGCGCCAGCAGCTTGGGTGCGGGGGACGCGTACTCCTACAATGAGCAGTTCTTC. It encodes CASSLGAGDAYSYNEQFF.

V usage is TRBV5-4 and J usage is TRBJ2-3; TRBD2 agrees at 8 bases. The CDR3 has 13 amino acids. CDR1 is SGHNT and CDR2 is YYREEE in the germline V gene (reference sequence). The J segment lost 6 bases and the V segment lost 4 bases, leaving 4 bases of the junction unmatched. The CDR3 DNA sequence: TGTGCCAGCAGCCCGGGGGGGGCGGATACGCAGTATTTT. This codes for CASSPGGADTQYF.

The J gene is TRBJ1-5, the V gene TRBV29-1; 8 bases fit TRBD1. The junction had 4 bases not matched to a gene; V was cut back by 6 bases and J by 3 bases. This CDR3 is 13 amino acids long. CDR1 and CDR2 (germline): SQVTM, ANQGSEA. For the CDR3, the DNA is TGCAGCGTGGCGACAGGGGTCAATCAGCCCCAGCATTTT. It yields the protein CSVATGVNQPQHF.

The CDR3 DNA is TGTGCCAGCAGCCAAGCGACAGGGACTAATTCACCCCTCCACTTT. This translates into CASSQATGTNSPLHF. The chain employs TRBV3-1 and TRBJ1-6; 7 nucleotides match TRBD1. This CDR3 has 15 amino acids. Per germline, CDR1 LGHDT and CDR2 YNNKEL (reference sequence). J was trimmed by 6 bases and V by 1 base; bases with no gene match: 3.

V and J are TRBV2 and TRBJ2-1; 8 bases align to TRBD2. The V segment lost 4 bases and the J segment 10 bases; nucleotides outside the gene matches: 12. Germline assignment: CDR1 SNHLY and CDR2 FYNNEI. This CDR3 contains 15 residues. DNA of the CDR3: TGTGCCAGCAGTGGCGAGGCGGGGGGCGGACTAGAGCAGTTCTTC. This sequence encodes CASSGEAGGGLEQFF.

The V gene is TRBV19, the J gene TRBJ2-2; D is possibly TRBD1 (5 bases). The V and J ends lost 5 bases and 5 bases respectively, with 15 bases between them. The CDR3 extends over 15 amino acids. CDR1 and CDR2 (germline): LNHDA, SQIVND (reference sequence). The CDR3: CASSPGQMRTGELFF. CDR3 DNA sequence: TGTGCCAGTAGTCCAGGACAAATGAGGACCGGGGAGCTGTTTTTT.

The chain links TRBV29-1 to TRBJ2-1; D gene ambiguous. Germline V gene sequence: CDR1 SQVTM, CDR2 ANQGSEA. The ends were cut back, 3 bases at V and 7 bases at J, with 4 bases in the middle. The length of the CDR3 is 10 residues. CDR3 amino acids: CSVDYNEQFF. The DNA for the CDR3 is TGCAGCGTTGACTATAATGAGCAGTTCTTC.

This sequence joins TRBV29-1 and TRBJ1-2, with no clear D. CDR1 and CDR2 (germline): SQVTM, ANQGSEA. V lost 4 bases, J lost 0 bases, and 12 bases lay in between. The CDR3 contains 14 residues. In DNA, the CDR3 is TGCAGCGTTGCCCTGGGCCCTTCTAACTATGGCTACACCTTC. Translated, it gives CSVALGPSNYGYTF.

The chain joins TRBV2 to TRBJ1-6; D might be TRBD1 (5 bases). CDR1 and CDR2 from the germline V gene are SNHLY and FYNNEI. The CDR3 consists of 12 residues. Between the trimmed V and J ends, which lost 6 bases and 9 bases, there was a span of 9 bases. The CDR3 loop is CASRGDPSPLHF. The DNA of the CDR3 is TGTGCCAGCAGGGGGGACCCTTCACCCCTCCACTTT.

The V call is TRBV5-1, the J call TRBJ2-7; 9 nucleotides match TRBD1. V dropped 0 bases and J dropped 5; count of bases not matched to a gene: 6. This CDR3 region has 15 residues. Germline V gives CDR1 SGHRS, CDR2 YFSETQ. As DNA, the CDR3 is TGCGCCAGCAGCTTGGGACAGGGGGGATCGGACGAGCAGTACTTC. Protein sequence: CASSLGQGGSDEQYF.

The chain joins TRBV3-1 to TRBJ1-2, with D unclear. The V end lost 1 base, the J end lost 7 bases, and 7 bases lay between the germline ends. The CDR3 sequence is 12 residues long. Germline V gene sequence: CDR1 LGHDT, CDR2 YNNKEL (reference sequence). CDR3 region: CASSQGGSGYTF. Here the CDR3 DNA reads TGTGCCAGCAGCCAAGGAGGGTCTGGCTACACCTTC.

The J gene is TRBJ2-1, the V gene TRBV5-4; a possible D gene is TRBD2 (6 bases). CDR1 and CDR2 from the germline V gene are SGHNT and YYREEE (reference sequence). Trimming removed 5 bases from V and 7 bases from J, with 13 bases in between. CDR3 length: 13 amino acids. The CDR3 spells CASSRSLANEQFF. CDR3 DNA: TGTGCCAGCAGTCGTTCCCTAGCGAATGAGCAGTTCTTC.

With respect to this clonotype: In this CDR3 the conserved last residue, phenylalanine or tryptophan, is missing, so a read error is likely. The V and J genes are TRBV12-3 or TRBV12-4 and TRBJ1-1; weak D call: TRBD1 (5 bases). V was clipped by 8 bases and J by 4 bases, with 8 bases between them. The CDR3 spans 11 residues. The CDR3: CASWRGTEAFL. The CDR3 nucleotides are TGTGCCAGCTGGAGGGGCACTGAAGCTTTCCTT.

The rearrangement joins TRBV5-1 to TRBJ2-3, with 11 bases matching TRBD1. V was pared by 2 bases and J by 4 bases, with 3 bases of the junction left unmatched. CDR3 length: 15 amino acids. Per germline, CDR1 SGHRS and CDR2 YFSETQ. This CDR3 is CASSFKGQGADTQYF. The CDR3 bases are TGCGCCAGCAGCTTCAAGGGACAGGGGGCAGATACGCAGTATTTT.

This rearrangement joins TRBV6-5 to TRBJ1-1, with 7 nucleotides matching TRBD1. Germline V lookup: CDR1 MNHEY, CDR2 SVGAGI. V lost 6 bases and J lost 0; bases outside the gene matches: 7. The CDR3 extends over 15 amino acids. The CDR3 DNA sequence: TGTGCCAGCAGCTCCTCCGGGACAGTGAACACTGAAGCTTTCTTT. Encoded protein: CASSSSGTVNTEAFF.